This T cell receptor beta chain was profiled in a study of T cell changes during pregnancy in multiple sclerosis. Clones were sequenced by immunoSEQ multiplex PCR, and TCRdb holds only the in-frame ones, with some missing. The sample lists roughly 52,000 clones, around 94% seen once, with about 3% in the top ten. This clone was picked up one time. CDR1 is SGDLS, CDR2 YYNGEE, per germline. This CDR3 region has 16 residues. Trimming took off 1 base at V and 2 bases at J, with 16 bases between the two ends. The material was CD8+ T cells from peripheral blood mononuclear cells, obtained in the third trimester of pregnancy. This TCR derives from a female donor with multiple sclerosis, enrolled in a pregnancy study. The chain combines TRBV9 with TRBJ2-7; D perhaps matches TRBD2 (6 bases). This CDR3 is CASSVLPGLATYEQYF. CDR3 nucleotides: TGTGCCAGCAGCGTACTGCCGGGACTCGCAACCTACGAGCAGTACTTC.